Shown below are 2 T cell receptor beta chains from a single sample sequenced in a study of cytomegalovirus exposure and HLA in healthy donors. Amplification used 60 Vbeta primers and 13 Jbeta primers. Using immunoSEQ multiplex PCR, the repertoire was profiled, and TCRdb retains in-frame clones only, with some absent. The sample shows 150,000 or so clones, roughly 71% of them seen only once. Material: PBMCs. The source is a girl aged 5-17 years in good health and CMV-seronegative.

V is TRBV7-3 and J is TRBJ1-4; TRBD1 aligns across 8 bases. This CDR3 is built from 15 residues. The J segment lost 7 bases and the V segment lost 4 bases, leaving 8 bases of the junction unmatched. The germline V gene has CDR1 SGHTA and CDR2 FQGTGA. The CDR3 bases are TGTGCCAGCAGCTCCCAGACAGGGGAGATTGAAAAACTGTTTTTT. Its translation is CASSSQTGEIEKLFF.

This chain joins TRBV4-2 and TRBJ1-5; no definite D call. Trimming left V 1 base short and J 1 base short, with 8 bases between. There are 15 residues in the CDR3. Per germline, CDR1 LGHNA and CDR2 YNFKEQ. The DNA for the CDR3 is TGTGCCAGCAGCCAAGGGGAGGGAAGCAATCAGCCCCAGCATTTT. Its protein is CASSQGEGSNQPQHF.